This T cell receptor beta chain stems from a study of blood T cells in healthy people across ages. Study findings and constraints: Among long-lived donors, naive CD4+ cells were more numerous and diversity higher than in aged donors. Naive T cell percentage by flow cytometry tracked strongly with beta diversity.

For this clonotype: The antigen remains undetermined.

Germline V gene data show CDR1 as SGHTA and CDR2 as FQGNSA. The length of the CDR3 is 13 residues. Between the trimmed V and J ends, which lost 3 bases and 8 bases, there was a span of 13 bases. The second PCR ran roughly 6 to 12 cycles with a sample-barcoded 5' primer and J-beta primers. The study obtained at least 3 million CDR3-containing paired-end reads from every sample. TCRdb independently ran MiXCR on the 5' RACE reads; one entry per CDR3 protein. The sample lists some 640,000 distinct CDR3 sequences, around 49% seen once, with 25% to 35% in the top ten. This TCR came from an older woman in good health. The rearrangement uses TRBV7-2 and TRBJ1-1; possible D gene TRBD1, 6 bases. The specimen was blood. The CDR3, as DNA: TGTGCCAGCAGCTTTCGGACAGTCGCCGAAGCTTTCTTT. Its protein is CASSFRTVAEAFF.